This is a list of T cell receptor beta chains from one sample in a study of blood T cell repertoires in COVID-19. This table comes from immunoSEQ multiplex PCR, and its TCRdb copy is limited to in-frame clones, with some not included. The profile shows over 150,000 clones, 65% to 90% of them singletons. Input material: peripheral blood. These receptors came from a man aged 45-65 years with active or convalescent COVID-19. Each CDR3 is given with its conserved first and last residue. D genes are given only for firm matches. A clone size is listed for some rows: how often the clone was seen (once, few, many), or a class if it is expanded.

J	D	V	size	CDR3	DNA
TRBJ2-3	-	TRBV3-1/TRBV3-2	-	CASSPIRERVTDTQYF	TGTGCCAGCAGCCCCATTCGGGAGCGTGTCACAGATACGCAGTATTTT
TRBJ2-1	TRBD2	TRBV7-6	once	CASSLNLAGSYNEQFF	TGTGCCAGCAGCTTAAACTTAGCGGGCTCCTACAATGAGCAGTTCTTC
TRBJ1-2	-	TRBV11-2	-	CASSLDRLGGEGSGYTF	TGTGCCAGCAGCTTAGATCGTTTGGGCGGGGAGGGTAGCGGCTACACCTTC
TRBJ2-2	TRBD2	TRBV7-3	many	CASSLTGTSGGTGELFF	TGTGCCAGCAGCTTAACCGGGACTAGCGGAGGAACCGGGGAGCTGTTTTTT
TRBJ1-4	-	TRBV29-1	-	CSVGGGSLNEKLFF	TGCAGCGTCGGGGGAGGGAGTCTTAATGAAAAACTGTTTTTT
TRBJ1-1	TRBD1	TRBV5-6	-	CAGMRQGGNTEAFF	TGTGCCGGGATGCGACAGGGGGGGAACACTGAAGCTTTCTTT
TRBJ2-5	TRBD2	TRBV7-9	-	CASSLLAGGQETQYF	TGTGCCAGCAGCCTCCTAGCGGGAGGTCAAGAGACCCAGTACTTC
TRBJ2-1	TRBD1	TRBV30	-	CAWSPGQGANEQFF	TGTGCCTGGAGTCCGGGACAGGGGGCGAATGAGCAGTTCTTC
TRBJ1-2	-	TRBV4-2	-	CASAETGGDYGYTF	TGTGCCAGCGCCGAAACGGGAGGGGACTATGGCTACACCTTC
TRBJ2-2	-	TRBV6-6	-	CASSFSPRRAQANTGELFF	TGTGCCAGCAGCTTTTCCCCAAGGAGGGCACAGGCGAACACCGGGGAGCTGTTTTTT
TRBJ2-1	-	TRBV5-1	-	CASSPGGSSTSNEQFF	TGCGCCAGCAGCCCTGGGGGGTCATCAACCTCCAATGAGCAGTTCTTC
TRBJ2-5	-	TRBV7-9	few	CASSSRLGGSETQYF	TGTGCCAGCAGCTCTCGGTTGGGGGGTTCCGAGACCCAGTACTTC
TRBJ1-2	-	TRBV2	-	CASSEGGRSGYTF	TGTGCCAGCAGCGAGGGAGGACGGAGTGGCTACACCTTC
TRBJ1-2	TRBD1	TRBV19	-	CASSGGQGHYGYTF	TGTGCCAGTAGCGGCGGACAGGGCCACTATGGCTACACCTTC
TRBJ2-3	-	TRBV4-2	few	CASSQGSASTDTQYF	TGTGCCAGCAGCCAAGGTAGCGCGAGCACAGATACGCAGTATTTT
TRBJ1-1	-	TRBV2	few	CASSEPVNTEAFF	TGTGCCAGCAGTGAACCCGTGAACACTGAAGCTTTCTTT
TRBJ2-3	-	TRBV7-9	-	CAISGPLQTDTQYF	TGTGCCATAAGCGGCCCACTTCAGACAGATACGCAGTATTTT
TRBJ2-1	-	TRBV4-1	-	CASSQPRAGRTSEQFF	TGCGCCAGCAGCCAACCACGTGCAGGGCGAACGAGTGAGCAGTTCTTC
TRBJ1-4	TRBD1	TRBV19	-	CASSPTAGGTEKLFF	TGTGCCAGTAGCCCGACAGCAGGGGGGACTGAAAAACTGTTTTTT
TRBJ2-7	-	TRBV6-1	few	CASSEIPTYEQYF	TGTGCCAGCAGTGAAATCCCAACCTACGAGCAGTACTTC
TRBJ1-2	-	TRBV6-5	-	CASRNDIFLGGYTF	TGTGCCAGCAGAAACGACATATTCCTCGGCGGCTACACCTTC
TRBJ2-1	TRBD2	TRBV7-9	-	CASSLLSAAGSLQFF	TGTGCCAGCAGCTTATTGTCGGCAGCGGGATCTCTCCAGTTCTTC
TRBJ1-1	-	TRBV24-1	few	CATSDLEDTEAFF	TGTGCCACCAGTGATTTAGAGGACACTGAAGCTTTCTTT
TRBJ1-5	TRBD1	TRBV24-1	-	CATSDLRQGPNQPQHF	TGTGCCACCAGTGACCTAAGACAGGGGCCCAATCAGCCCCAGCATTTT
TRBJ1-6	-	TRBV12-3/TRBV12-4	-	CASNGWQGSPLHF	TGTGCCAGCAACGGATGGCAGGGCTCACCCCTCCACTTT
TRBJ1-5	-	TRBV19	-	CASSAGEGISNQPQHF	TGTGCCAGTAGTGCGGGGGAGGGAATTAGCAATCAGCCCCAGCATTTT
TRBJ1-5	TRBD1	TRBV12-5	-	CASGGQGNSNQPQHF	TGTGCTAGTGGGGGACAGGGGAATAGCAATCAGCCCCAGCATTTT
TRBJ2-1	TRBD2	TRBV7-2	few	CASSYTSGAYNEQFF	TGTGCCAGCAGCTACACTAGCGGAGCCTACAATGAGCAGTTCTTC
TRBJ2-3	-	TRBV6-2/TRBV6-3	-	CASSPSTAQDTQYF	TGTGCCAGCAGCCCTAGTACTGCACAGGATACGCAGTATTTT
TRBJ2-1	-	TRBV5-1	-	CASSLDGRGMDEQFF	TGCGCCAGCAGCTTGGATGGACGGGGGATGGATGAGCAGTTCTTC
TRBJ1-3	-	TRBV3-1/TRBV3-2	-	CASSRNPGGNTIYF	TGTGCCAGCAGCCGAAACCCGGGGGGAAACACCATATATTTT
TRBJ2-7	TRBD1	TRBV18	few	CASSPNPGTGGYEQYF	TGTGCCAGCTCGCCAAACCCCGGGACAGGGGGTTACGAGCAGTACTTC
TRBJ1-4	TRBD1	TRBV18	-	CASSTRQGTNEKLFF	TGTGCCAGCTCAACCCGACAGGGTACTAATGAAAAACTGTTTTTT
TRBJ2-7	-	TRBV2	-	CASSHGTFIYEQYF	TGTGCCAGCAGTCACGGGACATTTATCTACGAGCAGTACTTC
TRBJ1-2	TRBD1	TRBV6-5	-	CASSPQGQGYTF	TGTGCCAGCAGCCCCCAGGGACAGGGCTACACCTTC
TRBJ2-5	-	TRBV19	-	CASSMGGSQETQYF	TGTGCCAGTAGTATGGGAGGATCACAAGAGACCCAGTACTTC
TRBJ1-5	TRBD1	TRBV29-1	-	CSAIETGGLGQPQHF	TGCAGCGCTATCGAGACAGGGGGTCTGGGCCAGCCCCAGCATTTT
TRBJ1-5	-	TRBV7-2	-	CASSLAPGGSNQPQHF	TGTGCCAGCAGCTTAGCCCCCGGGGGTAGCAATCAGCCCCAGCATTTT
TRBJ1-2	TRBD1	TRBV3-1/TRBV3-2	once	CATHQGGAGGYTF	TGTGCCACCCATCAGGGGGGTGCCGGGGGCTACACCTTC
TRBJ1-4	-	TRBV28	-	CASSLAGGFVEKLFF	TGTGCCAGCAGTTTAGCTGGGGGGTTCGTTGAAAAACTGTTTTTT
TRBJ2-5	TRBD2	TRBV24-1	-	CATSANSGGFGETQYF	TGTGCCACCAGTGCTAATAGCGGGGGTTTTGGGGAGACCCAGTACTTC
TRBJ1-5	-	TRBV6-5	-	CASSPSGQRHQPQHF	TGTGCCAGCAGCCCCTCTGGACAACGACATCAGCCCCAGCATTTT
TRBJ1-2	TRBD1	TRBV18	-	CASSDSKSGQNGYTF	TGTGCCAGCTCGGACTCTAAATCGGGACAGAACGGCTACACCTTC
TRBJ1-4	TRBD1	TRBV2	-	CASSNGQDEKLFF	TGTGCCAGCAGTAACGGACAGGACGAAAAACTGTTTTTT
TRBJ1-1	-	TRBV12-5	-	CASGLVRETEAFF	TGTGCTAGTGGTTTGGTACGAGAGACAGAAGCTTTCTTT
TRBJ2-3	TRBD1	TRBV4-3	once	CASSQVTGGTDTQYF	TGCGCCAGCAGCCAAGTTACAGGGGGCACAGATACGCAGTATTTT
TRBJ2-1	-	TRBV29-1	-	CSVAEQGRGFF	TGCAGCGTTGCTGAACAGGGACGTGGGTTCTTC
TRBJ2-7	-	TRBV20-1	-	CSASHQGEQYF	TGCAGTGCTAGTCACCAGGGCGAGCAGTACTTC
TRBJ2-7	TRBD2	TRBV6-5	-	CASSYSSGGAYEQYF	TGTGCCAGCAGTTACTCGAGCGGGGGGGCCTACGAGCAGTACTTC
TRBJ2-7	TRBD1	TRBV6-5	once	CASSYSGTGNYEQYF	TGTGCCAGCAGTTACTCCGGGACAGGTAACTACGAGCAGTACTTC
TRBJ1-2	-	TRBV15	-	CATSRDGRANYGYTF	TGTGCCACCAGCAGAGATGGCAGGGCGAACTATGGCTACACCTTC